This T cell receptor (beta chain) was identified in a study of control samples from healthy donors and cancer patients. Sequencing used immunoSEQ multiplex PCR; TCRdb keeps in-frame clones, though not all of them. In the table there are around 130,000 clones, under 90% of which are singletons. Germline V gene lookup returns CDR1 SQVTM and CDR2 ANQGSEA. The CDR3 loop spans 12 amino acids. Trimming pared 0 bases from V and 4 bases from J, leaving 6 bases between. The sequence was collected from a man aged 45 to 65 with head and neck cancer. The rearrangement links TRBV29-1 to TRBJ1-2, with D hard to call. Specimen: PBMCs. CDR3 DNA: TGCAGCGTTGAAGATTCCACCTATGGCTACACCTTC. Amino acid sequence: CSVEDSTYGYTF.